The clone carrying this TCR beta chain was detected once. Its matching antigen is unknown. This specimen belongs to a study of cytomegalovirus exposure and HLA in healthy donors. Study conclusions and caveats: There were a few CMV-associated chains whose specificity for CMV antigens was confirmed in vitro. The study put some 160 TCR beta chains on its list as cytomegalovirus-associated. Reports credit the classifier with highly specific, highly sensitive diagnosis of cytomegalovirus status.

Clones were read by immunoSEQ multiplex PCR, and TCRdb kept only the in-frame ones, dropping some. The sample has 66,000 or so clones, 95% to 98% seen once. CDR1 SNHLY and CDR2 FYNNEI come from the germline V gene. The CDR3 loop spans 12 amino acids. The V gene end was trimmed by 7 bases and the J gene end by 4 bases; junction bases not matched to a gene: 4. What was sequenced was PBMCs. The sequence was collected from a woman between 18 and 29 years old in good health and CMV-seropositive. The chain links TRBV2 to TRBJ2-7; 7 bases agree with TRBD2. CDR3 region: CASIAGVYEQYF. The CDR3 DNA is TGTGCCAGCATCGCGGGGGTTTACGAGCAGTACTTC.